These 17 T cell receptor beta chains originate from one sample sequenced in a study of blood T cells in healthy people across ages. For the second PCR, which ran for about 7 to 11 cycles, a sample-barcoded 5' primer and a J-beta primer mix were used. Using its own MiXCR run on the 5' RACE reads, TCRdb lists one record per CDR3 protein. In the table there are 1 million to 1.2 million distinct CDR3 sequences, more than 30% of which are singletons. Sequencing input: blood. The receptors originated from a man between 18 and 35 years old in good health.

This clonotype was picked up a small number of times. The V and J genes are TRBV20-1 and TRBJ2-1; 8 bases match TRBD2. This CDR3 has 13 residues. CDR1 is DFQATT, CDR2 SNEGSKA, per germline (reference sequence). Germline trimming cut 3 bases from V and 5 bases from J; bases unmatched to any gene: 3. CDR3 sequence (DNA): TGCAGTGCTAGCGGGGGGGGGAACAATGAGCAGTTCTTC. Translating it yields CSASGGGNNEQFF.

Many counts were recorded for this clonotype. V is TRBV20-1 and J is TRBJ1-5; a possible D gene is TRBD1 (5 bases). With 1 base removed from V and 2 bases from J, the gap between germline ends came to 9 bases. This CDR3 has 14 amino acids. The V gene's germline CDR1 is DFQATT and CDR2 SNEGSKA (reference sequence). For the CDR3, the DNA is TGCAGTGCTAGAGGGGACCGTGGCAATCAGCCCCAGCATTTT. Its protein product is CSARGDRGNQPQHF.

This clonotype came up a few times. The rearrangement uses TRBV9 and TRBJ2-1; 9 nucleotides align to TRBD2. CDR3 length equals 15 residues. V was clipped by 0 bases and J by 7 bases; unmatched bases: 5. CDR1 is SGDLS and CDR2 is YYNGEE in the germline V gene. The CDR3 protein is CASSVGSGGRNEQFF. The CDR3 DNA sequence: TGTGCCAGCAGCGTAGGTAGCGGGGGCAGAAATGAGCAGTTCTTC. The complete variable domain, with remaining parts taken from reference TRBV9 and TRBJ2-1, reads DSGVTQTPKHLITATGQRVTLRCSPRSGDLSVYWYQQSLDQGLQFLIQYYNGEERAKGNILERFSAQQFPDLHSELNLSSLELGDSALYFCASSVGSGGRNEQFFGPGTRLTVL.

This clonotype has a handful of counts. This rearrangement joins TRBV21-1 to TRBJ2-7. TRBV21-1 corresponds to a pseudogene. The length of the CDR3 is 13 residues. The DNA of the CDR3 is TGTGCCAGCAGCAAAGGGCGGTTCTACGAGCAGTACTTC. Its protein is CASSKGRFYEQYF.

This clonotype was counted a few times. This sequence joins TRBV7-3 and TRBJ2-5; D unresolved. Per germline, CDR1 SGHTA and CDR2 FQGTGA. Trimming pared 1 base from V and 0 bases from J, leaving 3 bases between. The CDR3 loop spans 13 amino acids. CDR3 sequence reads: CASSLKYQETQYF. The CDR3, as DNA: TGTGCCAGCAGCTTAAAGTACCAAGAGACCCAGTACTTC.

The J gene is TRBJ1-2, the V gene TRBV7-2, with a possible D match to TRBD1 (5 bases). Germline CDR1 and CDR2: SGHTA and FQGNSA. The CDR3 loop spans 15 amino acids. Between the trimmed V and J ends, which lost 3 bases and 4 bases, there was a span of 15 bases. The CDR3: CASSFLGASTYGYTF. The CDR3 nucleotides read TGTGCCAGCAGCTTTCTAGGGGCCTCGACCTATGGCTACACCTTC.

The chain couples TRBV4-1 to TRBJ1-2, with TRBD1 matching 7 bases. J gave up 4 bases and V 1 base, and 9 bases lay outside the gene matches. CDR1 MGHRA and CDR2 YSYEKL come from the germline V gene. CDR3 size: 16 residues. The CDR3 region has the DNA TGCGCCAGCAGCCAAGTTATCAGGGGGTTAAGCTATGGCTACACCTTC. It specifies CASSQVIRGLSYGYTF.

This clonotype was counted ten times or more. This chain connects TRBV29-1 to TRBJ2-7, with 9 bases that match TRBD1. Trimming cost V 1 base and J 3 bases; bases outside gene matches: 13. The CDR3 extends over 17 amino acids. Germline CDR1 reads SQVTM; CDR2 reads ANQGSEA. CDR3 sequence: CSVEAPVSDRGFYEQYF. The CDR3 nucleotides are TGCAGCGTTGAAGCCCCGGTGTCGGACAGGGGATTCTACGAGCAGTACTTC.

J is TRBJ1-1 and V is TRBV12-3 or TRBV12-4; no firm D call. The V end was cut by 3 bases, the J end by 2 bases, with 13 bases between. The CDR3 is made up of 15 amino acids. This chain's CDR3 is CASSFDRGGNTEAFF. The CDR3 DNA is TGTGCCAGCAGTTTCGACCGCGGAGGAAACACTGAAGCTTTCTTT.

The chain carries TRBV9 and TRBJ1-1; TRBD1 is a possible D gene (5 bases). The CDR3 is 15 residues long. Germline-derived CDR1 and CDR2 are SGDLS and YYNGEE. Trimming stripped 3 bases from V and 8 bases from J, with 20 bases between. The CDR3 spells CASSGRVRGGVEAFF. Here the CDR3 DNA reads TGTGCCAGCAGCGGCCGTGTGAGGGGAGGAGTGGAAGCTTTCTTT.

This clonotype was observed once. The gene calls are TRBV6-1 and TRBJ2-1; D possibly corresponds to TRBD1 (6 bases). Trimming removed 2 bases at V and 0 bases at J, with 23 bases between. Germline V gives CDR1 MNHNS, CDR2 SASEGT. This CDR3 spans 20 amino acids. DNA of the CDR3: TGTGCCAGCAGTGAAAGTATGGGACACTCTGCTTTTAGCTCCTACAATGAGCAGTTCTTC. It translates to CASSESMGHSAFSSYNEQFF.

This clonotype was observed at least ten times. J is TRBJ2-1 and V is TRBV7-2; perhaps TRBD1 as D (5 bases). Trimming stripped 0 bases from V and 3 bases from J, with 9 bases between. The CDR3 is 15 amino acids. The germline V gene encodes CDR1 SGHTA and CDR2 FQGNSA. The CDR3 bases are TGTGCCAGCAGCTTAGCTAGGGGTGGCTACAATGAGCAGTTCTTC. Amino acids: CASSLARGGYNEQFF.

The chain combines TRBV25-1 with TRBJ1-1; D is undetermined. Germline values: CDR1 MGHDK, CDR2 SYGVNS. V was trimmed by 3 bases and J by 11 bases, leaving 16 bases between them. The CDR3 sequence is 13 residues long. CDR3 coding DNA: TGTGCCAGCAGTGATAAAGGGAAACTTGCGGCTTTCTTT. It encodes CASSDKGKLAAFF.

In this sample, this clonotype turned up once. The chain is built from TRBV4-1 and TRBJ1-5, with D tentatively TRBD1 (6 bases). Germline V gene lookup returns CDR1 MGHRA and CDR2 YSYEKL. Trimming took 1 base from V and 6 from J, leaving 13 bases between them. CDR3 length: 15 amino acids. CDR3 in DNA: TGCGCCAGCAGCCAAGTTTCGGGGGCGAGTCAGCCCCAGCATTTT. Protein sequence: CASSQVSGASQPQHF.

This chain joins TRBV20-1 and TRBJ2-7, with D possibly being TRBD2 (7 bases). The CDR3 length is 15 residues. Germline V gene data show CDR1 as DFQATT and CDR2 as SNEGSKA (reference sequence). Deletions cut 3 bases from V and 0 bases from J, with 15 bases between. CDR3 in DNA: TGCAGTGCTAGGGGGGGGGCAGGGAACTCCTACGAGCAGTACTTC. It specifies CSARGGAGNSYEQYF.

The V and J genes are TRBV5-5 and TRBJ1-1, with TRBD1 identical over 7 bases. Per the germline V gene, CDR1 is SGHKS and CDR2 is YYEKEE (reference sequence). The V gene end was trimmed by 6 bases and the J gene end by 1 base; junction bases not matched to a gene: 6. The CDR3 sequence is 14 residues long. CDR3 amino acids: CASKQTGQNTEAFF. The CDR3 DNA reads TGTGCCAGCAAACAGACAGGGCAGAACACTGAAGCTTTCTTT.

In this sample, this clonotype turned up a few times. The V and J genes are TRBV20-1 and TRBJ2-1; TRBD1 agrees at 8 bases. CDR1 and CDR2 from the germline V gene are DFQATT and SNEGSKA (reference sequence). The CDR3 is 16 residues long. Trimming cost V 6 bases and J 6 bases; bases outside gene matches: 16. CDR3 nucleotides: TGCAGTGCGCACCCCCAGACAGGGGATTTGTCCAATGAGCAGTTCTTC. It is translated as CSAHPQTGDLSNEQFF.